A selection of T cell receptor beta chains follows, all from one sample in a study of T cells in Graves' hyperthyroidism and ophthalmopathy. TCRdb used MiXCR to reprocess the multiplex PCR reads, holding one entry per CDR3 protein. The sample gives more than 300,000 distinct CDR3 sequences, approximately 18% of which show up once; around a third is in the top ten. The sample was blood. All receptors come from a woman in her 30s with Graves' hyperthyroidism that later progressed to Graves' ophthalmopathy. Both conserved end residues are part of each CDR3. Some rows have no size entry. The others give once, few or many, or a class for an expanded clone.

CASSLAKTSGDTQYF | TRBV12-3/TRBV12-4 | many
CASSKLAERYNEQFF | TRBV9 | -
CASSLGREQITDTQYF | TRBV28 | few
CASSQDRLAPGETQYF | TRBV3-1 | few
CASSPRNPTSVQETQYF | TRBV5-1 | -
CASSPGRASALHF | TRBV5-1 | many
CASSLAGQGPYEQYF | TRBV7-9 | few
CASTNAAGSTGAFF | TRBV6-1 | -
CASSSPGLAQDEQFF | TRBV11-2 | many
CASSSRLAAFNEQFF | TRBV5-1 | many
CASSLGGRLTDTQYF | TRBV7-2 | few
CASSQDLGTRAFF | TRBV4-2 | many
CASSQIPAALIMNTEAFF | TRBV2 | many